This T cell receptor (beta chain) was observed in a study of cytomegalovirus exposure and HLA in healthy donors. Study results and limitations: Previously analyzed data showed that most TCR beta V segments were productive at a frequency of about 90% or about 30%. A classifier reportedly called cytomegalovirus status with high sensitivity and specificity. TCR beta sequences numbering around 15,000 were associated with HLA alleles at 0.05 false discovery rate in a later analysis.

In the PCR, 60 Vbeta and 13 Jbeta primers were used. Clones were read by immunoSEQ multiplex PCR, and TCRdb kept only the in-frame ones, dropping some. The table shows 100,000 to 150,000 clones, with about 73% occurring only once. A remark on this clone: Its antigen is as yet unknown.

This CDR3 is built from 15 residues. Trimming took 3 bases from V and 5 from J; bases not matched to a gene: 8. Germline V gene sequence: CDR1 WSHSY, CDR2 SAAADI. The gene calls are TRBV10-2 and TRBJ1-2; 8 bases map to TRBD1. This clonotype was sampled from a human donor in good health. Sample: PBMCs. CDR3 sequence: CASSEGSWTGYGYTF. The DNA for the CDR3 is TGCGCCAGCAGTGAAGGTTCGTGGACAGGGTATGGCTACACCTTC.